This TCR beta chain came from a study of shared clonotypes between healthy human individuals. Study results and caveats: Non-shared clonotypes had lower generation probabilities than clonotypes shared by all four sorted-subset donors. Naive subsets generally exceeded memory subsets in estimated richness.

TCRdb's table, derived via immunoSEQ multiplex PCR, lists solely in-frame clones and lacks some. This sample yields about 1 million clones, of which under 80% are seen a single time; approximately 1.5% belongs to the top ten. Turning to this clone: Antigen: not known.

The CDR3 runs 13 residues. V gave up 6 bases and J gave up 6 bases; unmatched junction bases: 6. Germline lookup yields CDR1 SGHTA and CDR2 FQGTGA. This chain links TRBV7-3 with TRBJ2-3, with 7 nucleotides matching TRBD2. The receptor was derived from a man aged 18 to 30 in good health. The sample comprised memory CD4+ T cells sorted from blood. Indicated subset: CD45RA-negative fraction. The chain's CDR3 is CASSFSGVDTQYF. The DNA for the CDR3 is TGTGCCAGCAGTTTCAGCGGGGTGGATACGCAGTATTTT. The variable domain in full, completed from reference TRBV7-3 and TRBJ2-3, reads GAGVSQTPSNKVTEKGKYVELRCDPISGHTALYWYRQSLGQGPEFLIYFQGTGAADDSGLPNDRFFAVRPEGSVSTLKIQRTERGDSAVYLCASSFSGVDTQYFGPGTRLTVL.